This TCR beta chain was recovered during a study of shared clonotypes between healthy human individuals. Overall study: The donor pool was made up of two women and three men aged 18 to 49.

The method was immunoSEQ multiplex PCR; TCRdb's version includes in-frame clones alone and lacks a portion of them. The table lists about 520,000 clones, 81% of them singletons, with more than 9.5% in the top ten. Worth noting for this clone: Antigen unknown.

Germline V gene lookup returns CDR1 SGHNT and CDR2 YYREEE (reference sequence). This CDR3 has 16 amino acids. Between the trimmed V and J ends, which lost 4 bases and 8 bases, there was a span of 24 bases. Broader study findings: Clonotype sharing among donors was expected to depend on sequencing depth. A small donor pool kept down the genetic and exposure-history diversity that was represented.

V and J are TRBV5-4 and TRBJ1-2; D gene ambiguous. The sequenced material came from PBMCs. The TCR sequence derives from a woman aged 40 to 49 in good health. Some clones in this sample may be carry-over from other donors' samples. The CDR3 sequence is CASSIQLGVSGEGYTF. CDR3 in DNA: TGTGCCAGCAGCATTCAACTCGGGGTCTCCGGTGAGGGCTACACCTTC.